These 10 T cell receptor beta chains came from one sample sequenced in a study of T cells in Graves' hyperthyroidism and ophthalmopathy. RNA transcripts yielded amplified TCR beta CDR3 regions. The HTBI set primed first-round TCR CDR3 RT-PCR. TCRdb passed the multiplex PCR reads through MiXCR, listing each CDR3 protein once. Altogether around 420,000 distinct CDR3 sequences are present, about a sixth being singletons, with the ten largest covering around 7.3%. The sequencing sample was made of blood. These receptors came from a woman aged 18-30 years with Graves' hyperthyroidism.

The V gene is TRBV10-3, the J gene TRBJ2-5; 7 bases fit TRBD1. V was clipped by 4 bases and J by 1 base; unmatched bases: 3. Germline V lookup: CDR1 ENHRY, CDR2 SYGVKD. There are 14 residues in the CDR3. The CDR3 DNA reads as TGTGCCATCAGTGTAGGGGACAGCCAAGAGACCCAGTACTTC. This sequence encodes CAISVGDSQETQYF.

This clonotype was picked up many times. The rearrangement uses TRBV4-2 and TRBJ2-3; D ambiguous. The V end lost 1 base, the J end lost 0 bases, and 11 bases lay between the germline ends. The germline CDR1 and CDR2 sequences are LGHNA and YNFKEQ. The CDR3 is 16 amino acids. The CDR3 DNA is TGTGCCAGCAGCCAAGGTTCCGGGCCTAGCACAGATACGCAGTATTTT. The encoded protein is CASSQGSGPSTDTQYF.

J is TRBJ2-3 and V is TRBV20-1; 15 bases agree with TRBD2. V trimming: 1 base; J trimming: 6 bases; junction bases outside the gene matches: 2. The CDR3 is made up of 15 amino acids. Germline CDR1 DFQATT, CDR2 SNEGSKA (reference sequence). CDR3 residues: CSARGTSGREDTQYF. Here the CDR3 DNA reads TGCAGTGCTAGAGGGACTAGCGGGAGGGAGGATACGCAGTATTTT.

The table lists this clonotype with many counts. CDR3 DNA sequence: TGTGCCTGGAGTGTACGCCCGGGACAAAATGAGCAGTTCTTC. Its translation is CAWSVRPGQNEQFF. V usage is TRBV30 and J usage is TRBJ2-1; possibly TRBD1 for D (6 bases). The germline CDR1 and CDR2 sequences are GTSNPN and SVGIG (reference sequence). This CDR3 is 14 amino acids long. Trimming pared 0 bases from V and 7 bases from J, leaving 13 bases between.

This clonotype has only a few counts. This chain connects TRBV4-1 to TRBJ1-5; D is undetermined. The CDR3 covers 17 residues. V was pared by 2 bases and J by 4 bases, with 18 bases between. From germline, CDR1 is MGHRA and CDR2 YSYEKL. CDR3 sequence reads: CASSQPREGRWNQPQHF. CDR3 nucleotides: TGCGCCAGCAGCCAACCAAGGGAGGGCAGGTGGAATCAGCCCCAGCATTTT.

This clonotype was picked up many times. CDR3 loop: CASSPGPAVYEQYF. CDR3 DNA: TGTGCCAGCAGTCCGGGCCCCGCCGTCTACGAGCAGTACTTC. The chain has TRBV12-3 or TRBV12-4 and TRBJ2-7; no firm D call. The CDR3 contains 14 residues. The V gene lost 5 bases and the J gene lost 3 bases, with 14 bases spanning the gap.

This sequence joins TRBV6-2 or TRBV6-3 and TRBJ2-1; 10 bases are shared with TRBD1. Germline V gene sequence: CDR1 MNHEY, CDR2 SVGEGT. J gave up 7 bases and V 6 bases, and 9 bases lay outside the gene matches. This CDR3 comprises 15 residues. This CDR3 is CASSRDRGKENEQFF. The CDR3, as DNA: TGTGCCAGCAGCCGGGACAGGGGAAAAGAGAATGAGCAGTTCTTC.

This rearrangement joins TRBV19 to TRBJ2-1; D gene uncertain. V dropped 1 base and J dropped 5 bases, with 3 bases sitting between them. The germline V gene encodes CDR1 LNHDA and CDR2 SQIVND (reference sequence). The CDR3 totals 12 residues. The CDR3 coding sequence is TGTGCCAGTAGTATAGTAAACAATGAGCAGTTCTTC. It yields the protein CASSIVNNEQFF.

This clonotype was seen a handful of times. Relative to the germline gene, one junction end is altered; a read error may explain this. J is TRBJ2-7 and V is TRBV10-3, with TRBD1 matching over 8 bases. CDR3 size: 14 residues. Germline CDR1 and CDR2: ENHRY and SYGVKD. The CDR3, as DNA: TGTGCCATCAGTGAGCGGACAGGGAGCTACAAGCAGTACTTC. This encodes CAISERTGSYKQYF.

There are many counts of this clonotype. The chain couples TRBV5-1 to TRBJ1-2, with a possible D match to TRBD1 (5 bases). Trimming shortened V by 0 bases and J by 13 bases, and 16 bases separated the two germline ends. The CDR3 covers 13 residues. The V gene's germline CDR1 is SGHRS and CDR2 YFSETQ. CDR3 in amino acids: CASSLEGRQTSTF. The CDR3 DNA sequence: TGCGCCAGCAGCTTGGAGGGGCGGCAGACCAGCACCTTC. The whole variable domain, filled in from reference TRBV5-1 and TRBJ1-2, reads KAGVTQTPRYLIKTRGQQVTLSCSPISGHRSVSWYQQTPGQGLQFLFEYFSETQRNKGNFPGRFSGRQFSNSRSEMNVSTLELGDSALYLCASSLEGRQTSTFGSGTRLTVV.